Below, 15 T cell receptor beta chains from the same sample are listed, as sequenced in a study of post-analysis software for immune sequencing data (dated by TCRdb to the mid-2010s). Overall study results and their limits: About 5 TRBV segments, including TRBV5-6, TRBV5-1 and TRBV20-1, were significantly more frequent in patients than controls.

Their specific antigens are unknown. Libraries were built with PCR. This sample was sequenced with an Illumina HiSeq 2500. To reduce PCR and sequencing biases, unique molecular identifiers were built into the TCR beta cDNA libraries. Through fastp at Q25 and MiXCR, TCRdb rebuilt clones from the public reads, retaining in-frame beta chains. Entries are consolidated by CDR3 protein sequence, retaining the most common genes and DNA. In this sample the table shows 350,000 to 500,000 distinct CDR3 sequences, roughly 40% of which occur a single time. The ten largest clones take up approximately 7.6% of the sample. Sample: blood. These TCRs come from a girl between 2 and 10 years old with multiple sclerosis.

J is TRBJ2-1 and V is TRBV7-9; D may be TRBD2 (6 bases). This CDR3 contains 17 residues. Germline V gene sequence: CDR1 SEHNR, CDR2 FQNEAQ (reference sequence). V shed 4 bases and J shed 4 bases, with 20 bases lying between them. For the CDR3, the DNA is TGTGCCAGCAGCTGGCCCAGACTAGTGCCGCCTTACAATGAGCAGTTCTTC. This sequence encodes CASSWPRLVPPYNEQFF.

This clonotype was detected only once. The chain uses TRBV12-3 or TRBV12-4 and TRBJ1-1, with 7 bases that match TRBD1. The CDR3 totals 13 residues. Losses at the gene ends were 10 bases for V and 11 bases for J; bases not matched to a gene: 16. CDR3 sequence: CAMSTGLIIEAFF. The CDR3 bases are TGTGCCATGTCGACAGGGCTAATAATAGAGGCTTTCTTT.

This clonotype has a handful of counts. The genes are TRBV27 and TRBJ2-4, with D perhaps matching TRBD1 (5 bases). With the DNA end fitting TRBJ2-7 better, the J assignment may be wrong. CDR3 length: 12 residues. Germline V CDR1 and CDR2: MNHEY, SMNVEV (reference sequence). The CDR3 loop reads CASRTGNSEQYF. The CDR3 DNA sequence: TGTGCCAGCAGAACAGGTAACAGCGAGCAGTACTTC.

This clonotype occurred a few times. CDR3 DNA: TGCAGCGTTGTACCAGCGGGAGAACCTGGCACAGATACGCAGTATTTT. Residues: CSVVPAGEPGTDTQYF. The chain carries TRBV29-1 and TRBJ2-3; 8 bases are shared with TRBD2. The CDR3 runs 16 residues. With 4 bases clipped from V and 1 base from J, the junction kept 10 bases outside the gene matches. Germline V CDR1 and CDR2: SQVTM, ANQGSEA.

The genes are TRBV7-8 and TRBJ2-7; the D gene is possibly TRBD1 (6 bases). This CDR3 contains 14 residues. Trimming pared 1 base from V and 6 bases from J, leaving 13 bases between. Germline lookup yields CDR1 SGHVS and CDR2 FQNEAQ. CDR3 region: CASSLGGRGSEQYF. The CDR3 DNA is TGTGCCAGCAGCTTAGGGGGCAGGGGTTCCGAGCAGTACTTC.

This clonotype rates as medium-sized. The chain carries TRBV6-5 and TRBJ1-2, with 8 bases fitting TRBD1. V lost 0 bases to trimming and J lost 5 bases; unmatched junction nucleotides: 2. Germline V gives CDR1 MNHEY, CDR2 SVGAGI. This CDR3 comprises 14 residues. The CDR3 region is CASSYSRQGYGYTF. For the CDR3, the DNA is TGTGCCAGCAGTTACTCGAGACAGGGGTATGGCTACACCTTC.

This clonotype was seen more than once but under ten times. J is TRBJ2-5 and V is TRBV20-1; unclear D gene. Germline values: CDR1 DFQATT, CDR2 SNEGSKA (reference sequence). Trimming pared 4 bases from V and 0 bases from J, leaving 3 bases between. The CDR3 has 11 residues. For the CDR3, the DNA is TGCAGTGCTATAGACCAAGAGACCCAGTACTTC. Protein: CSAIDQETQYF.

This rearrangement joins TRBV28 to TRBJ1-1; D gene unclear. The CDR3 loop spans 12 amino acids. V was cut by 2 bases and J by 7 bases, with 8 bases left in between. Germline CDR1 MDHEN, CDR2 SYDVKM. The DNA of the CDR3 is TGTGCCAGCAGTTTAGACCCTCTTGAAGCTTTCTTT. Its translation is CASSLDPLEAFF.

This clonotype was found a few times. This chain links TRBV6-5 with TRBJ2-3; tentative D call: TRBD2 (6 bases). The ends were cut back, 7 bases at V and 6 bases at J, with 14 bases in the middle. The CDR3 covers 13 residues. Germline-derived CDR1 and CDR2 are MNHEY and SVGAGI. CDR3 in DNA: TGTGCCAGCACTCCGACTAGTTCCGATACGCAGTATTTT. It codes for CASTPTSSDTQYF.

This clonotype was detected a few times. The rearrangement joins TRBV7-9 to TRBJ1-4, with 9 bases that match TRBD1. This CDR3 comprises 15 residues. Per germline, CDR1 SEHNR and CDR2 FQNEAQ (reference sequence). Unmatched junction bases numbered 6, after V lost 5 bases and J lost 5 bases. The DNA for the CDR3 is TGTGCCAGCAGCAAGACGGGACAGGGAAATGAAAAACTGTTTTTT. Its translation: CASSKTGQGNEKLFF.

There are a few counts of this clonotype. This chain connects TRBV5-5 to TRBJ2-7, with a tentative D call TRBD1 (5 bases). V was pared by 2 bases and J by 5 bases, with 29 bases between. This CDR3 has 19 amino acids. CDR1 is SGHKS and CDR2 is YYEKEE in the germline V gene (reference sequence). The CDR3 spells CASSFAPAGRAGFVDEQYF. CDR3 DNA: TGTGCCAGCAGCTTTGCCCCTGCTGGTAGGGCAGGGTTTGTGGACGAGCAGTACTTC.

This clonotype was picked up many times. The chain combines TRBV4-2 with TRBJ2-5; TRBD1 aligns across 7 bases. The J segment lost 2 bases and the V segment lost 5 bases, leaving 5 bases of the junction unmatched. Germline lookup yields CDR1 LGHNA and CDR2 YNFKEQ. There are 14 residues in the CDR3. The CDR3 spells CASSSTGRQETQYF. The CDR3 DNA follows: TGTGCCAGCAGCTCGACAGGGAGACAAGAGACCCAGTACTTC.

J is TRBJ2-1 and V is TRBV7-6; D may be TRBD1 (6 bases). The CDR3 is made up of 14 amino acids. Trimming shortened V by 4 bases and J by 6 bases, and 13 bases separated the two germline ends. Germline loops: CDR1 SGHVS, CDR2 FNYEAQ. For the CDR3, the DNA is TGTGCCAGCAGCTCCACACAGGGAATCAATGAGCAGTTCTTC. Its translation: CASSSTQGINEQFF.

This clonotype was picked up one time. CDR3 amino acids: CASRMGQARSYEQYF. The CDR3 nucleotides are TGTGCCAGCAGGATGGGACAGGCACGCTCCTACGAGCAGTACTTC. V gene TRBV27 combines with J gene TRBJ2-5, with 8 positions matching TRBD1. The J call could be wrong; TRBJ2-7 is a better fit for the DNA end. Germline V lookup: CDR1 MNHEY, CDR2 SMNVEV (reference sequence). This CDR3 has 15 amino acids.

V is TRBV10-2 and J is TRBJ2-1; TRBD2 might be the D (7 bases). The CDR3 has 15 residues. V lost 4 bases and J 8 bases, leaving 18 bases between the germline ends. Germline V gives CDR1 WSHSY, CDR2 SAAADI. For the CDR3, the DNA is TGCGCCAGCAGTGTAGGCGGGGGCCCATCCGATGAGCAGTTCTTC. Its protein is CASSVGGGPSDEQFF.